This is a list of T cell receptor beta chains from one sample in a study of blood T cell repertoires in COVID-19. Sequencing was performed with immunoSEQ multiplex PCR; in TCRdb, only in-frame clones are kept and a portion is missing. The table shows about 68,000 clones, with around nine tenths occurring only once. The sequenced sample was peripheral blood. These receptors all come from an elderly man with COVID-19, enrolled during active disease. CDR3s include the opening cysteine and the closing phenylalanine or tryptophan. The order of the fields is clone size, D gene, V gene, J gene, CDR3 DNA, CDR3 protein. The D gene is left open where the match is weak. Clone size is given for some rows only: seen once, a few or many times, or a class if the clone is expanded.

abundance: -; d_gene: TRBD2; v_gene: TRBV6-5; j_gene: TRBJ2-3; CDR3nt: TGTGCCAGCGGGACTAGCGGCCTCGTAGATACGCAGTATTTT; CDR3aa: CASGTSGLVDTQYF
abundance: -; d_gene: -; v_gene: TRBV7-2; j_gene: TRBJ2-5; CDR3nt: TGTGCCAGCAGCTTAGAGGACTTTGAAGAGACCCAGTACTTC; CDR3aa: CASSLEDFEETQYF
abundance: -; d_gene: -; v_gene: TRBV7-3; j_gene: TRBJ1-6; CDR3nt: TGTGCCAGCAGCTTAGGGGCAGAGTATAATTCACCCCTCCACTTT; CDR3aa: CASSLGAEYNSPLHF
abundance: -; d_gene: TRBD2; v_gene: TRBV7-8; j_gene: TRBJ2-3; CDR3nt: TGTGCCAGCAGCCCCCGACTAGCGGGGGGGCCCGCAAGCAGAGATACGCAGTATTTT; CDR3aa: CASSPRLAGGPASRDTQYF
abundance: -; d_gene: -; v_gene: TRBV2; j_gene: TRBJ1-2; CDR3nt: TGTGCCAGCAGTGAAGGGCAGGGATTCGGCTACACCTTC; CDR3aa: CASSEGQGFGYTF
abundance: -; d_gene: TRBD2; v_gene: TRBV6-5; j_gene: TRBJ2-7; CDR3nt: TGTGCCAGCCAAACTCTGACTAGCAGCTCCTACGAGCAGTACTTC; CDR3aa: CASQTLTSSSYEQYF
abundance: -; d_gene: TRBD1; v_gene: TRBV12-3/TRBV12-4; j_gene: TRBJ1-5; CDR3nt: TGTGCCAGCAGCCTACAGGGGAGTCAGCCCCAGCATTTT; CDR3aa: CASSLQGSQPQHF
abundance: once; d_gene: TRBD1; v_gene: TRBV14; j_gene: TRBJ2-1; CDR3nt: TGTGCCAGCAGCCAGGATGGGCGACAGGGGATGGATGAGCGGTTCTTC; CDR3aa: CASSQDGRQGMDERFF
abundance: -; d_gene: -; v_gene: TRBV27; j_gene: TRBJ1-5; CDR3nt: TGTGCCAGCAGTTTACCTTCCGGGCCCCAGCATTTT; CDR3aa: CASSLPSGPQHF
abundance: -; d_gene: -; v_gene: TRBV27; j_gene: TRBJ1-5; CDR3nt: TGTGCCAGCAGCAACAGGGGCAATCAGCCCCAGCATTTT; CDR3aa: CASSNRGNQPQHF
abundance: -; d_gene: -; v_gene: TRBV5-6; j_gene: TRBJ1-1; CDR3nt: TGTGCCAGCAGCTTGCAGGCAGGGGCCCCTGAAGCTTTCTTT; CDR3aa: CASSLQAGAPEAFF
abundance: -; d_gene: -; v_gene: TRBV29-1; j_gene: TRBJ2-3; CDR3nt: TGCAGCGTTGGCACAGGGACAGATACGCAGTATTTT; CDR3aa: CSVGTGTDTQYF
abundance: -; d_gene: TRBD2; v_gene: TRBV11-3; j_gene: TRBJ2-7; CDR3nt: TGTGCCAGCAGCCCCCGAGCGGGGTCCACGTACGAGCAGTACTTC; CDR3aa: CASSPRAGSTYEQYF
abundance: -; d_gene: -; v_gene: TRBV7-2; j_gene: TRBJ2-7; CDR3nt: TGTGCCAGCAGCCCCCGCCAGGGCCGCTACAAGCAGTACTTC; CDR3aa: CASSPRQGRYKQYF
abundance: -; d_gene: -; v_gene: TRBV3-1/TRBV3-2; j_gene: TRBJ1-2; CDR3nt: TGTGCCAGCAGCCAAGATATGGTCAGGGTAGATGGCTACACCTTC; CDR3aa: CASSQDMVRVDGYTF
abundance: -; d_gene: -; v_gene: TRBV6-1; j_gene: TRBJ1-5; CDR3nt: TGTGCCAGCAGTGACCGAGGACAGCCCCAGCATTTT; CDR3aa: CASSDRGQPQHF
abundance: once; d_gene: -; v_gene: TRBV7-2; j_gene: TRBJ1-4; CDR3nt: TGTGCCAGCAGCCGCGCCTATACCCTCACTAATGAAAAACTGTTTTTT; CDR3aa: CASSRAYTLTNEKLFF